Each of the 32 T cell receptor beta chains below was sequenced from the same sample in a study of blood T cells in healthy people across ages. Alongside a J-beta primer mix, a sample-barcoded 5' primer served in a second PCR lasting roughly 6 to 11 cycles. TCRdb fed the 5' RACE reads into MiXCR, producing one record per CDR3 protein. Of 550,000 to 650,000 distinct CDR3 sequences in the sample, about 28% were seen once. Sequences were obtained from blood. These receptors originate from a woman older than 75 in good health.

In regard to this clonotype: This may be a read error, as it is one base from a much larger clone. The V gene is TRBV7-9, the J gene TRBJ2-1; perhaps D is TRBD1 or TRBD2 (5 bases each). The CDR3 runs 16 residues. Trimming stripped 3 bases from V and 2 bases from J, with 14 bases between. CDR1 is SEHNR and CDR2 is FQNEAQ in the germline V gene (reference sequence). Here the CDR3 DNA reads TGTGCCAGCAGCTTGGATCTAGTGGGGGCCTACAATGAGCAGTTCTTC. Its translation: CASSLDLVGAYNEQFF.

This clonotype appeared many times. The CDR3 DNA reads TGTGCCAGCAGCCAAGCCGGGGGGGCCAAAAACATTCAGTACTTC. Protein product: CASSQAGGAKNIQYF. This chain uses TRBV3-1 with TRBJ2-4; 7 bases fit TRBD2. CDR1 and CDR2 from the germline V gene are LGHDT and YNNKEL (reference sequence). The CDR3 spans 15 residues. Losses at the gene ends were 1 base for V and 1 base for J; bases not matched to a gene: 1.

This chain links TRBV6-5 with TRBJ2-1; TRBD2 might be the D (5 bases). The CDR3 has 16 amino acids. Germline V gene lookup returns CDR1 MNHEY and CDR2 SVGAGI. Trimming pared 0 bases from V and 3 bases from J, leaving 12 bases between. The CDR3 here is CASSYSRLRGYNEQFF. CDR3 nucleotide sequence: TGTGCCAGCAGTTACTCGAGGCTCCGGGGCTACAATGAGCAGTTCTTC.

As for this clonotype: A read error may be the cause here, since a much bigger clone is one base away. In DNA, the CDR3 is TGTGCCATCAGTACTGGACAGATGAACACTGAAGCTTTCTTT. Protein sequence: CAISTGQMNTEAFF. The V call is TRBV10-3, the J call TRBJ1-1, with a possible D match to TRBD1 (6 bases). Between the trimmed V and J ends, which lost 5 bases and 0 bases, there was a span of 10 bases. Looked up from germline, CDR1 is ENHRY and CDR2 is SYGVKD. The length of the CDR3 is 14 residues.

This clonotype was picked up many times. The rearrangement links TRBV19 to TRBJ1-1; D possibly corresponds to TRBD1 (5 bases). This CDR3 has 15 residues. Between the trimmed V and J ends, which lost 6 bases and 4 bases, there was a span of 18 bases. CDR1 and CDR2 (germline): LNHDA, SQIVND (reference sequence). The chain's CDR3 is CASSLTSGGITEAFF. CDR3 DNA sequence: TGTGCCAGTAGCTTAACGTCCGGGGGGATCACTGAAGCTTTCTTT.

At least ten counts were recorded for this clonotype. The chain carries TRBV7-3 and TRBJ2-3, with 10 bases matching TRBD2. The CDR3 spans 15 residues. The germline V gene encodes CDR1 SGHTA and CDR2 FQGTGA. J gave up 3 bases and V 4 bases, and 4 bases lay outside the gene matches. CDR3 sequence: CASSSAGGRTDTQYF. The CDR3 DNA reads as TGTGCCAGCAGCTCAGCGGGGGGGCGGACAGATACGCAGTATTTT.

The chain recombines TRBV11-2 with TRBJ2-7; D is perhaps TRBD1 or TRBD2 (5 bases each). The CDR3 runs 17 residues. Germline-derived CDR1 and CDR2 are SGHAT and FQNNGV. Trimming left V 5 bases short and J 0 bases short, with 20 bases between. CDR3 sequence reads: CASSLRPGDRPSYEQYF. CDR3 coding DNA: TGTGCCAGCAGCCTCCGACCTGGGGACCGCCCCTCCTACGAGCAGTACTTC. Full variable domain (missing parts from reference TRBV11-2 and TRBJ2-7): EAGVAQSPRYKIIEKRQSVAFWCNPISGHATLYWYQQILGQGPKLLIQFQNNGVVDDSQLPKDRFSAERLKGVDSTLKIQPAKLEDSAVYLCASSLRPGDRPSYEQYFGPGTRLTVT.

The chain joins TRBV20-1 to TRBJ2-5, with D perhaps TRBD1 or TRBD2 (5 bases each). CDR3 size: 14 residues. Trimming left V 0 bases short and J 11 bases short, with 19 bases between. Germline CDR1 and CDR2: DFQATT and SNEGSKA (reference sequence). CDR3 in DNA: TGCAGTGCTAGAGACGCCGGGCCTGGGGGTAAGCAGTACTTC. It translates to CSARDAGPGGKQYF.

In its sample, this clonotype was seen a few times. The chain has TRBV7-9 and TRBJ1-1; 8 nucleotides agree with TRBD1. Germline V lookup: CDR1 SEHNR, CDR2 FQNEAQ (reference sequence). CDR3 length: 14 residues. V lost 5 bases, J lost 6 bases, and 8 bases stayed unmatched. The CDR3 spells CASSIGGQAAEAFF. The DNA for the CDR3 is TGTGCCAGCAGCATTGGGGGACAGGCCGCTGAAGCTTTCTTT.

This clonotype was seen more than once but under ten times. V and J are TRBV3-1 and TRBJ2-2; a weak D match, TRBD1 (6 bases). Germline assignment: CDR1 LGHDT and CDR2 YNNKEL (reference sequence). CDR3 size: 18 residues. V lost 5 bases and J lost 0, with 19 bases in between. The CDR3 spells CASSVTGTMNPNTGELFF. Written as DNA, the CDR3 is TGTGCCAGCAGCGTAACCGGGACAATGAACCCGAACACCGGGGAGCTGTTTTTT.

This chain connects TRBV25-1 to TRBJ1-3, with 8 bases matching TRBD1. The V gene end was trimmed by 5 bases and the J gene end by 2 bases; junction bases not matched to a gene: 2. Looked up from germline, CDR1 is MGHDK and CDR2 is SYGVNS. The CDR3 sequence is 14 residues long. CDR3 nucleotide sequence: TGTGCCAGCAGTCCACAGGGGGCTGGAAACACCATATATTTT. This sequence encodes CASSPQGAGNTIYF.

This clonotype has ten or more counts. The gene calls are TRBV5-6 and TRBJ1-1; D gene uncertain. CDR1 is SGHDT, CDR2 YYEEEE, per germline. This CDR3 comprises 15 residues. V was cut by 1 base and J by 0 bases, with 10 bases left in between. The CDR3 loop reads CASSLSPVLNTEAFF. The CDR3 region has the DNA TGTGCCAGCAGCTTGTCTCCCGTACTGAACACTGAAGCTTTCTTT.

The table lists this clonotype with many counts. The chain recombines TRBV20-1 with TRBJ2-3; tentative D call: TRBD2 (5 bases). CDR3 length equals 14 residues. V shed 0 bases and J shed 0 bases, with 7 bases lying between them. Germline V gene sequence: CDR1 DFQATT, CDR2 SNEGSKA (reference sequence). The CDR3 nucleotides read TGCAGTGCTAGAGATGCGGGTAGCACAGATACGCAGTATTTT. Protein: CSARDAGSTDTQYF.

The rearrangement joins TRBV6-1 to TRBJ2-1; a weak D match, TRBD1 (5 bases). The assigned J gene may be wrong: the sequence end matches TRBJ2-7 better. Germline V gene sequence: CDR1 MNHNS, CDR2 SASEGT. CDR3 length equals 11 residues. CDR3 sequence (DNA): TGTGCCAGCAGTGTCAGGGACGAGCAGTACTTC. Translation: CASSVRDEQYF.

A word on this clonotype: Since a much larger clone is just one base distant, this may be a read error. The chain recombines TRBV7-2 with TRBJ1-6; D gene ambiguous. Germline-derived CDR1 and CDR2 are SGHTA and FQGNSA. The CDR3 loop spans 14 amino acids. CDR3 amino acids: CAGSLRSYNSPLHF. The DNA for the CDR3 is TGTGCCGGCAGCTTAAGGTCCTATAATTCACCCCTCCACTTT.

This clonotype turned up a few times. The V gene is TRBV10-3, the J gene TRBJ1-5; D unresolved. From germline, CDR1 is ENHRY and CDR2 SYGVKD. V was trimmed by 10 bases and J by 0 bases, leaving 10 bases between them. The CDR3 is 13 residues long. The CDR3 here is CASSTYSNQPQHF. In nucleotides, the CDR3 is TGTGCCAGCAGCACATATAGCAATCAGCCCCAGCATTTT.

About this clonotype itself: With a much larger clone just one base away, this may be a read error. The gene calls are TRBV5-1 and TRBJ2-1, with D possibly TRBD1 on 6 matching bases. V gave up 6 bases and J gave up 4 bases, with 17 bases separating them. In germline, CDR1 is SGHRS, CDR2 YFSETQ. The CDR3 has 15 amino acids. The CDR3 region is CASTTGTSPYNEQFF. DNA for the CDR3: TGCGCCAGCACCACCGGGACAAGTCCTTACAATGAGCAGTTCTTC.

This clonotype was seen a handful of times. A much larger clonotype is one base distant, so this may be a read error. The chain employs TRBV20-1 and TRBJ2-3, with TRBD2 matching 12 bases. In germline, CDR1 is DFQATT, CDR2 SNEGSKA (reference sequence). V shed 1 base and J 9 bases; nucleotides not matched to a gene: 23. This CDR3 comprises 20 residues. The chain's CDR3 is CSARAGRPTSSGGACLTQYF. DNA of the CDR3: TGCAGTGCTAGAGCAGGGCGGCCAACTTCTAGCGGGGGGGCTTGTCTCACGCAGTATTTT.

This clonotype showed up many times. V gene TRBV10-3 combines with J gene TRBJ2-7; D is ambiguous. The CDR3 has 14 amino acids. Germline V gene data show CDR1 as ENHRY and CDR2 as SYGVKD. V was shortened by 8 bases and J by 1 base, with 15 bases between the two germline ends. CDR3: CAISQFTGSYEQYF. CDR3 nucleotide sequence: TGTGCCATCTCACAGTTTACCGGTTCCTACGAGCAGTACTTC.

This clonotype was seen repeatedly, ten times or more. The CDR3 region has the DNA TGTGCCAGCAGCCGCCGGGACAGGGTGAACAATGAGCAGTTCTTC. This gives the protein CASSRRDRVNNEQFF. The chain carries TRBV9 and TRBJ2-1; 9 bases fit TRBD1. The CDR3 is 15 residues long. CDR1 is SGDLS and CDR2 is YYNGEE in the germline V gene. Trimming removed 4 bases from V and 5 bases from J; junction bases left unmatched: 7.

This clonotype was recorded many times. The CDR3 protein is CASSSGRQLSYEQYF. Written as DNA, the CDR3 is TGCGCCAGCAGCTCGGGCCGACAGCTCTCCTACGAGCAGTACTTC. The chain couples TRBV5-1 to TRBJ2-7; possibly TRBD1 for D (5 bases). The V gene's germline CDR1 is SGHRS and CDR2 YFSETQ. Between the trimmed V and J ends, which lost 3 bases and 0 bases, there was a span of 13 bases. The CDR3 consists of 15 residues.

The table lists this clonotype with a count of one. A much larger clone differs by one base, so this may be a read error. This chain joins TRBV12-5 and TRBJ2-3; 7 nucleotides match TRBD1. Per the germline V gene, CDR1 is LGHNT and CDR2 is FRNRAP. The CDR3 is made up of 14 amino acids. V trimming: 3 bases; J trimming: 4 bases; junction bases outside the gene matches: 4. For the CDR3, the DNA is TGTGCTAGTGGTTTAGACAGGGCCGCAGATACGCAGTATTTT. Protein sequence: CASGLDRAADTQYF.

This clonotype has a count of ten or more. V and J are TRBV9 and TRBJ2-3, with TRBD2 identical over 9 bases. This CDR3 contains 14 residues. Trimming at V came to 7 bases and at J to 1 base, leaving 4 bases not matched to a gene. In germline, CDR1 is SGDLS, CDR2 YYNGEE. As DNA, the CDR3 is TGTGCCAGCCGTAGACTAGCGGGCACAGATACGCAGTATTTT. Translating gives CASRRLAGTDTQYF.

The rearrangement uses TRBV28 and TRBJ2-1; D perhaps matches TRBD2 (5 bases). Germline CDR1 reads MDHEN; CDR2 reads SYDVKM. Between the trimmed V and J ends, which lost 3 bases and 0 bases, there was a span of 9 bases. The CDR3 contains 15 residues. The CDR3 reads CASSFPGSSYNEQFF. Written as DNA, the CDR3 is TGTGCCAGCAGTTTTCCGGGAAGCTCCTACAATGAGCAGTTCTTC.

This clonotype was detected many times. The V and J genes are TRBV29-1 and TRBJ2-2, with D perhaps TRBD2 (6 bases). The V gene lost 1 base and the J gene lost 0 bases, with 9 bases spanning the gap. CDR3 length equals 15 residues. Germline loops: CDR1 SQVTM, CDR2 ANQGSEA. The CDR3 spells CSVEALASNTGELFF. The CDR3 nucleotides read TGCAGCGTTGAAGCGCTAGCGTCGAACACCGGGGAGCTGTTTTTT.

This clonotype was observed once. The chain couples TRBV9 to TRBJ2-6; D perhaps matches TRBD2 (5 bases). Germline CDR1 and CDR2: SGDLS and YYNGEE. There are 16 residues in the CDR3. Trimming left V 0 bases short and J 2 bases short, with 9 bases between. CDR3 in DNA: TGTGCCAGCAGCGTAGGGAGGCTCCCTGGGGCCAACGTCCTGACTTTC. As protein: CASSVGRLPGANVLTF.

There are many counts of this clonotype. V usage is TRBV4-2 and J usage is TRBJ2-5; 7 bases agree with TRBD1. Unmatched junction bases numbered 21, after V lost 0 bases and J lost 5 bases. In germline, CDR1 is LGHNA, CDR2 YNFKEQ. The CDR3 has 20 residues. The CDR3 DNA reads TGTGCCAGCAGCCAAGACCCCCTTTCGGTAGGGGGCAAGTCCATTGAGACCCAGTACTTC. Translated: CASSQDPLSVGGKSIETQYF.

This clonotype was observed at least ten times. The chain links TRBV9 to TRBJ1-6; a weak D match, TRBD1 (5 bases). Germline CDR1 reads SGDLS; CDR2 reads YYNGEE. The CDR3 is 15 residues long. V lost 1 base to trimming and J lost 8 bases, with 13 bases between them. Here the CDR3 reads CASSVTTVSDSPLHF. CDR3 nucleotides: TGTGCCAGCAGCGTAACGACAGTCTCTGATTCACCCCTCCACTTT.

Concerning this clonotype itself: A much bigger clone sits one base away, suggesting this may be a read error. The gene calls are TRBV6-5 and TRBJ2-5; D remains unclear. There are 11 residues in the CDR3. Germline lookup yields CDR1 MNHEY and CDR2 SVGAGI. In DNA, the CDR3 is TGTGCCGGCAGTCGCTTGGGGACCCAGTACTTC. Its translation: CAGSRLGTQYF.

This clonotype was detected ten times or more. The rearrangement uses TRBV29-1 and TRBJ1-2, with 10 bases aligning to TRBD1. The CDR3 is 14 residues long. From germline, CDR1 is SQVTM and CDR2 ANQGSEA. V shed 4 bases, J shed 4 bases, and the junction held 6 bases outside the gene matches. The CDR3 bases are TGCAGCGTTGTAGCGGGACAGGGGAGCTATGGCTACACCTTC. Encoded protein: CSVVAGQGSYGYTF.

This clonotype was picked up many times. The chain links TRBV2 to TRBJ2-1, with TRBD1 matching 10 bases. The length of the CDR3 is 15 residues. Germline V gives CDR1 SNHLY, CDR2 FYNNEI. J lost 4 bases, V lost 2 bases, and 2 bases had no gene match. Here the CDR3 DNA reads TGTGCCAGCAGTGAAAGGGACAGGGGTTACAATGAGCAGTTCTTC. This sequence encodes CASSERDRGYNEQFF.

This clonotype has just a few counts. The chain recombines TRBV4-1 with TRBJ1-6; a possible D gene is TRBD1 (5 bases). Trimming shortened V by 1 base and J by 2 bases, and 12 bases separated the two germline ends. The CDR3 totals 17 residues. Per the germline V gene, CDR1 is MGHRA and CDR2 is YSYEKL. CDR3 sequence reads: CASSQGGGNAYNSPLHF. The CDR3 coding sequence is TGCGCCAGCAGCCAAGGGGGGGGGAACGCCTATAATTCACCCCTCCACTTT.